These 18 T cell receptor beta chains share one sample of origin, sequenced in a study of blood T cell repertoires in COVID-19. Clones were sequenced by immunoSEQ multiplex PCR, and TCRdb holds only the in-frame ones, with some missing. The repertoire has about 200,000 clones, 70% to 85% of them found once; the top ten carry around 6.9%. The source material was peripheral blood. The source is a human donor with acute or convalescent COVID-19. The donor label of this sample is uncertain.

The J gene is TRBJ1-2, the V gene TRBV3-1 (or the pseudogene TRBV3-2); the D gene is possibly TRBD1 (6 bases). V lost 3 bases to trimming and J lost 6 bases, with 17 bases between them. Germline CDR1 reads LGHDT; CDR2 reads YNNKEL (reference sequence). This CDR3 is 15 amino acids long. The CDR3 region has the DNA TGTGCCAGCAGCCACCTCATAGGGGGAAGGAATGGCTACACCTTC. It specifies CASSHLIGGRNGYTF.

V is TRBV7-2 and J is TRBJ1-1, with a possible D match to TRBD1 (6 bases). The V gene lost 6 bases and the J gene lost 1 base, with 9 bases spanning the gap. CDR1 is SGHTA and CDR2 is FQGNSA in the germline V gene. The CDR3 is 13 amino acids. The CDR3 loop reads CASRLQGNTEAFF. The DNA of the CDR3 is TGTGCCAGCAGATTACAGGGGAACACTGAAGCTTTCTTT.

The rearrangement links TRBV5-1 to TRBJ2-1; D uncertain. This CDR3 is built from 14 residues. Germline V CDR1 and CDR2: SGHRS, YFSETQ. V was trimmed by 1 base and J by 3 bases, leaving 8 bases between them. The CDR3 reads CASSLNNYYNEQFF. The DNA for the CDR3 is TGCGCCAGCAGCTTGAACAATTACTACAATGAGCAGTTCTTC.

The sample holds one count of this clone. The rearrangement uses TRBV7-9 and TRBJ2-7; D not certain. The germline CDR1 and CDR2 sequences are SEHNR and FQNEAQ (reference sequence). Deletions cut 3 bases from V and 2 bases from J, with 8 bases between. CDR3 size: 13 residues. CDR3: CASSFSGAYEQYF. Here the CDR3 DNA reads TGTGCCAGCAGCTTTTCAGGCGCCTACGAGCAGTACTTC.

The rearrangement uses TRBV27 and TRBJ2-1; D is ambiguous. Germline CDR1 MNHEY, CDR2 SMNVEV (reference sequence). This CDR3 contains 14 residues. V was pared by 6 bases and J by 5 bases, with 14 bases between. CDR3: CASRQSLSNNEQFF. Here the CDR3 DNA reads TGTGCCAGCAGGCAAAGCTTGTCCAACAATGAGCAGTTCTTC.

CDR3 amino acids: CASSYRWSYGYTF. The CDR3 DNA is TGTGCCAGCAGTTATAGGTGGAGCTATGGCTACACCTTC. This chain links TRBV6-2 or TRBV6-3 with TRBJ1-2; D not resolved. V lost 3 bases, J lost 4 bases, and 9 bases lay in between. From germline, CDR1 is MNHEY and CDR2 SVGEGT. The CDR3 sequence is 13 residues long.

The CDR3 DNA reads as TGTGCCAGCAGTGACAGGGACATAATTGAAAAACTGTTTTTT. It is translated as CASSDRDIIEKLFF. This chain uses TRBV2 with TRBJ1-4; D possibly corresponds to TRBD1 (6 bases). The V gene's germline CDR1 is SNHLY and CDR2 FYNNEI. The ends were cut back, 3 bases at V and 7 bases at J, with 12 bases in the middle. The length of the CDR3 is 14 residues.

V gene TRBV28 combines with J gene TRBJ1-2; TRBD1 agrees at 10 bases. J lost 4 bases, V lost 5 bases, and 7 bases had no gene match. The germline V gene has CDR1 MDHEN and CDR2 SYDVKM. The CDR3 has 15 residues. CDR3 nucleotide sequence: TGTGCCAGCAGTCAGCCGACAGGGGGCAGCTATGGCTACACCTTC. Its translation: CASSQPTGGSYGYTF.

The chain uses TRBV18 and TRBJ2-5; D ambiguous. CDR1 is KGHSH, CDR2 LQKENI, per germline. The V end lost 4 bases, the J end lost 2 bases, and 5 bases lay between the germline ends. The CDR3 loop spans 12 amino acids. CDR3: CASSRQQETQYF. CDR3 coding DNA: TGTGCCAGCTCACGACAACAAGAGACCCAGTACTTC.

The V call is TRBV7-2, the J call TRBJ2-1, with TRBD2 as a possible D gene (6 bases). CDR1 is SGHTA, CDR2 FQGNSA, per germline. V lost 5 bases, J lost 11 bases, and 16 bases lay in between. This CDR3 region has 13 residues. CDR3 residues: CASSITVGLQQFF. For the CDR3, the DNA is TGTGCCAGCAGCATTACAGTGGGACTCCAGCAGTTCTTC.

This chain connects TRBV3-1 (or the pseudogene TRBV3-2) to TRBJ2-1, with TRBD2 matching over 10 bases. V trimming: 4 bases; J trimming: 7 bases; junction bases outside the gene matches: 7. CDR3 length equals 15 residues. CDR1 is LGHDT, CDR2 YNNKEL, per germline (reference sequence). CDR3 region: CASSRLSGRANEQFF. CDR3 coding DNA: TGTGCCAGCAGCCGACTGAGCGGGAGGGCGAATGAGCAGTTCTTC.

The sample holds a few counts of this clone. V usage is TRBV7-2 and J usage is TRBJ1-4, with 10 bases identical to TRBD1. Germline V gives CDR1 SGHTA, CDR2 FQGNSA. V shed 6 bases and J 5 bases; nucleotides not matched to a gene: 3. The length of the CDR3 is 14 residues. CDR3 in amino acids: CASSRTGGNEKLFF. The CDR3 bases are TGTGCCAGCAGTAGGACAGGGGGGAATGAAAAACTGTTTTTT.

The chain carries TRBV28 and TRBJ2-7; TRBD1 aligns across 8 bases. Germline CDR1 MDHEN, CDR2 SYDVKM. The CDR3 is made up of 14 amino acids. V lost 3 bases and J lost 4; bases outside the gene matches: 5. The DNA of the CDR3 is TGTGCCAGCAGTTTCAGGACAGGGTCTTACGAGCAGTACTTC. Its protein is CASSFRTGSYEQYF.

The chain uses TRBV5-1 and TRBJ2-5; 15 bases are a match to TRBD2. Trimming took 3 bases from V and 4 from J; bases not matched to a gene: 4. Germline CDR1 and CDR2: SGHRS and YFSETQ. The CDR3 has 16 residues. CDR3 region: CASSSGLAGGSETQYF. In DNA form, the CDR3 reads TGCGCCAGCAGCTCGGGACTAGCGGGAGGTTCAGAGACCCAGTACTTC.

The chain couples TRBV15 to TRBJ2-7; maybe TRBD2 (5 bases). With 1 base removed from V and 7 bases from J, the gap between germline ends came to 20 bases. CDR1 is LNHNV and CDR2 is YYDKDF in the germline V gene (reference sequence). The CDR3 spans 16 residues. For the CDR3, the DNA is TGTGCCACCAGCAGAGCCCGGACGGGGATTGAGGGTGAGCAGTACTTC. Protein: CATSRARTGIEGEQYF.

CDR3 sequence: CASSLSAGSNEQFF. The DNA for the CDR3 is TGTGCCAGCAGCTTATCTGCGGGAAGTAATGAGCAGTTCTTC. This chain joins TRBV7-2 and TRBJ2-1; tentatively, D is TRBD2 (6 bases). Germline lookup yields CDR1 SGHTA and CDR2 FQGNSA. Between the trimmed V and J ends, which lost 2 bases and 7 bases, there was a span of 12 bases. The CDR3 is 14 residues long.

This sequence joins TRBV11-2 and TRBJ2-1; D is perhaps TRBD2 (6 bases). Looked up from germline, CDR1 is SGHAT and CDR2 is FQNNGV. The CDR3 totals 15 residues. Trimming took off 1 base at V and 5 bases at J, with 12 bases between the two ends. In DNA form, the CDR3 reads TGTGCCAGCAGCTTAGTCGGGGGATACAACAATGAGCAGTTCTTC. This gives the protein CASSLVGGYNNEQFF.

V and J are TRBV6-5 and TRBJ2-7; D is unclear. CDR3 length: 11 residues. V lost 6 bases to trimming and J lost 7 bases, with 10 bases between them. Per germline, CDR1 MNHEY and CDR2 SVGAGI. DNA of the CDR3: TGTGCCAGCAGGGTATCAGTTGAGCAGTACTTC. Translating gives CASRVSVEQYF.